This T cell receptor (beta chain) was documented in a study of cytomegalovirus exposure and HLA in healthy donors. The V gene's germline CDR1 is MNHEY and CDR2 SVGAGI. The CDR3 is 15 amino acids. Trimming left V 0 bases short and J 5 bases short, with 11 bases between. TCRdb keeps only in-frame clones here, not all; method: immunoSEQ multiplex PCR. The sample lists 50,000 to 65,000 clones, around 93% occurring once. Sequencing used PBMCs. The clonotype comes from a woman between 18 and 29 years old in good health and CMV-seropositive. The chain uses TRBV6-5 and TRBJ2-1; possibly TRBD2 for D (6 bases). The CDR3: CASSYSGLHHNEQFF. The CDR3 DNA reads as TGTGCCAGCAGTTACTCCGGACTACACCACAATGAGCAGTTCTTC.